This TCR beta chain was captured by sequencing in a study of human T cells and chemical hapten exposure. Study-wide background: Each week of the approximately 25-week study, patients had diphenylcyclopropenone applied to the scalp. Each patch test put 0.01% DPC on the upper back, and results were read at 6 days.

TCRdb redid the calling of the RACE reads with MiXCR, one entry per CDR3 protein. Found here are 350,000 to 450,000 distinct CDR3 sequences, approximately 5.1% of them singletons; the top ten hold just over 2.5%. This clonotype was counted only a few times. Its antigen is unknown. Time point specified: pre-sensitization, week 0. Treatment indicated: therapeutic diphenylcyclopropenone sensitization with weekly scalp DPC. Germline-derived CDR1 and CDR2 are SGHTA and FQGNSA. V lost 9 bases and J lost 6; bases outside the gene matches: 5. The CDR3 is made up of 13 amino acids. Findings and caveats of the study: The formation of large CDR3 similarity clusters by expanded TCRs significantly exceeded that of controls.

This sequence joins TRBV7-2 and TRBJ2-7; 13 positions agree with TRBD2. The clonotype comes from a woman in her forties or fifties with alopecia areata. Some clones in this sample may be carry-over from other donors' samples. The sequenced sample was whole blood, obtained in connection with sensitization to the hapten diphenylcyclopropenone (DPC). The CDR3 loop reads CASTTSGRAEQYF. The CDR3 DNA follows: TGTGCCAGTACTACTAGCGGGAGGGCCGAGCAGTACTTC.